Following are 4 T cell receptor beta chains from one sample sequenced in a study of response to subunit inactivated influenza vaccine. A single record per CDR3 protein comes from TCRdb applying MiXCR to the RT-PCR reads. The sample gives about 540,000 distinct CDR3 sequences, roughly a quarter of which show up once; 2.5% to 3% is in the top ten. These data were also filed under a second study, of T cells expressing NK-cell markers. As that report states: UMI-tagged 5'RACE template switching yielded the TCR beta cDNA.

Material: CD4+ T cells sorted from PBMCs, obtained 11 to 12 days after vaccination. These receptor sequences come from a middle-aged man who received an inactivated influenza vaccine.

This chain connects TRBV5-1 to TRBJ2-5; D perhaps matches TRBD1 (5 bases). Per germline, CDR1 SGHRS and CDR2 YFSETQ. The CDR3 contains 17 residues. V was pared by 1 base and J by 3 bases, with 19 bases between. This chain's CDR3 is CASSLLRLRAHKETQYF. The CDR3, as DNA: TGCGCCAGCAGCTTGCTTCGTCTCAGGGCGCATAAAGAGACCCAGTACTTC.

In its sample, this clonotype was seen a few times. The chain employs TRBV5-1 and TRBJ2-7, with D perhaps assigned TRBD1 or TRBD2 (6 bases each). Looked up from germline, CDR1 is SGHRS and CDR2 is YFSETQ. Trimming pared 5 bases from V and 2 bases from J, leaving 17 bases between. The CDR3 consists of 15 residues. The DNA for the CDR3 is TGCGCCAGCAGTCTAAACGGGGGCAGCACCTACGAGCAGTACTTC. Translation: CASSLNGGSTYEQYF. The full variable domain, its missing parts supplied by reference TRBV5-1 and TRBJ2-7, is KAGVTQTPRYLIKTRGQQVTLSCSPISGHRSVSWYQQTPGQGLQFLFEYFSETQRNKGNFPGRFSGRQFSNSRSEMNVSTLELGDSALYLCASSLNGGSTYEQYFGPGTRLTVT.

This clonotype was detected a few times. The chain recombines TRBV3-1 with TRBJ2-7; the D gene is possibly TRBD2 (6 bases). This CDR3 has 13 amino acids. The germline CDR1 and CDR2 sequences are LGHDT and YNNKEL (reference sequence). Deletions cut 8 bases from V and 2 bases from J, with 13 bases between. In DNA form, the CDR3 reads TGTGCCAGCTCTAGCGTCGATACCTACGAGCAGTACTTC. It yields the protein CASSSVDTYEQYF.

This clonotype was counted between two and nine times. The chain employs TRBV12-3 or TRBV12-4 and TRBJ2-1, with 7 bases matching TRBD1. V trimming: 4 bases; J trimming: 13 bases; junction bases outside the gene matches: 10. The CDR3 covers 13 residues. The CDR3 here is CASSSSDRFAQFF. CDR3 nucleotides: TGTGCCAGCAGTTCATCGGACAGGTTTGCCCAGTTCTTC.